This T cell receptor beta chain is drawn from a study of T cell repertoires in cytomegalovirus infection. The overall study: As its CMV epitopes, the study selected recently identified HLA-C-restricted and well-studied HLA-B-restricted targets. CMV infection plus the matching HLA type was flagged by public TCR beta signatures. Regarding the study as a whole: Carriers of CMV plus the relevant HLA were identified by cumulative public TCR beta family frequency.

To note about this clonotype: What it binds is not known.

The ends were cut back, 4 bases at V and 2 bases at J, with 10 bases in the middle. This CDR3 spans 14 amino acids. CDR1 is SGHVS, CDR2 FNYEAQ, per germline. TCRdb recomputed calls from the reads with MiXCR, one row per CDR3 protein. The table shows roughly 990,000 distinct CDR3 sequences, with roughly 31% occurring only once. The V and J genes are TRBV7-6 and TRBJ2-3, with D tentatively TRBD1 or TRBD2 (5 bases each). The sample here was cultured CD8+ T cells from PBMCs, taken from culture after CMV antigen stimulation. The TCR sequence derives from a human donor in good health (CMV status not recorded). Some clones in this sample may be carry-over from other donors' samples. Here the CDR3 reads CASSSEDTTDTQYF. In DNA form, the CDR3 reads TGTGCCAGCAGCTCGGAGGACACCACAGATACGCAGTATTTT.